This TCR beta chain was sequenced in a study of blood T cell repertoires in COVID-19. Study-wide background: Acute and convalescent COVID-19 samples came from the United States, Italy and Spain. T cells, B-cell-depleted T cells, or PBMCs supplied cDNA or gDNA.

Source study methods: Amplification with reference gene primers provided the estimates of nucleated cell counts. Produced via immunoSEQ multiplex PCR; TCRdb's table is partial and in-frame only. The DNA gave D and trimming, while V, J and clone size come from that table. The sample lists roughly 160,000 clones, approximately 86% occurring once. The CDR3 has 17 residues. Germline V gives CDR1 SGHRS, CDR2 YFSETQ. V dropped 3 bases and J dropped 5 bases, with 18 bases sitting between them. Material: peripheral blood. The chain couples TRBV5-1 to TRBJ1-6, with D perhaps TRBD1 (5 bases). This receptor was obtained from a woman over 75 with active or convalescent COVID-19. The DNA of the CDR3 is TGCGCCAGCAGCTCAGGGTGGGGAAATCGCGATAATTCACCCCTCCACTTT. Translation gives CASSSGWGNRDNSPLHF.